This T cell receptor (beta chain) was captured by sequencing in a study of CD8 T cells in Susac syndrome. A quantity of about 0.45 to 1 ug RNA underwent reverse transcription using random hexamers. TCRdb used MiXCR to reprocess the immunoSEQ multiplex PCR reads, holding one entry per CDR3 protein. The data contain about 280,000 distinct CDR3 sequences, 85% of them singletons. Germline V lookup: CDR1 MNHEY, CDR2 SMNVEV (reference sequence). Trimming shortened V by 1 base and J by 7 bases, and 14 bases separated the two germline ends. The CDR3 length is 15 residues. The source is a human donor with multiple sclerosis. Sequences were obtained from CD8+ T cells from PBMCs. V and J are TRBV27 and TRBJ1-5; D is unresolved. This CDR3 reads CASSLWLGAGQPQHF. The DNA of the CDR3 is TGTGCCAGCAGTTTATGGTTGGGCGCCGGACAGCCCCAGCATTTT.